This TCR beta chain was profiled in a study of blood T cell repertoires in COVID-19. Background on the study: Acute-phase and convalescent COVID-19 samples originated in the United States, Italy and Spain.

Trimming removed 4 bases from V and 7 bases from J; junction bases left unmatched: 4. The CDR3 is made up of 13 amino acids. Germline V gene sequence: CDR1 ENHRY, CDR2 SYGVKD. Sequenced by immunoSEQ multiplex PCR; TCRdb stores in-frame clones only, minus some. The sample yields a few hundred thousand clones, approximately 88% seen once. All enrollees were roughly 18 to 95 years old and from roughly 26 US areas. This TCR came from a man younger than 35 with acute COVID-19. The V gene is TRBV10-3, the J gene TRBJ1-5; TRBD1 agrees at 7 bases. Material: PBMCs or T cells enriched from blood (not recorded which). The CDR3 DNA reads as TGTGCCATCAGTGGGACAGGAGAGCAGCCCCAGCATTTT. The encoded protein is CAISGTGEQPQHF.